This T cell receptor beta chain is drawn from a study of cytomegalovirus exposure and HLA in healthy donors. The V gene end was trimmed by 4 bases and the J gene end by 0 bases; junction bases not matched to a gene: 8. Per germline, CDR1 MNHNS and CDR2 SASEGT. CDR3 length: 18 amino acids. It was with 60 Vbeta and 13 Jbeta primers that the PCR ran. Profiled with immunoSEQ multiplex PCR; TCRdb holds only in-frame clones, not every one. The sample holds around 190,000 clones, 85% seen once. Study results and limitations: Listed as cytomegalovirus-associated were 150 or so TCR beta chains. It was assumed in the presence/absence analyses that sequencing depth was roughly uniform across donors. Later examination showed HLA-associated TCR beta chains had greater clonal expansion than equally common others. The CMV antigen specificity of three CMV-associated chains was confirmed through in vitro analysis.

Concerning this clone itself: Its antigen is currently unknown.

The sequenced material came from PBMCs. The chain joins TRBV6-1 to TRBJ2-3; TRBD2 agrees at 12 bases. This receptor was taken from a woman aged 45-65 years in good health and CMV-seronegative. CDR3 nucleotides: TGTGCCAGCAGTGTAACCGCCGGGACTAGCGGGAGCACAGATACGCAGTATTTT. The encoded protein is CASSVTAGTSGSTDTQYF.